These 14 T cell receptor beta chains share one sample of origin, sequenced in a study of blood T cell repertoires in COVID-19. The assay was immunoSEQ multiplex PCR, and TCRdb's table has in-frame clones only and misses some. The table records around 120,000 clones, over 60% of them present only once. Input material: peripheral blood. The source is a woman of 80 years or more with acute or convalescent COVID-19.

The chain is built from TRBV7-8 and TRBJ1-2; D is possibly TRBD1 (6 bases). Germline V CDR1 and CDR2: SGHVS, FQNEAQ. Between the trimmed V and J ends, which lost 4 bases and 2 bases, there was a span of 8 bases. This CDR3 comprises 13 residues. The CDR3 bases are TGTGCCAGCAGCTCTGGACAGAACTATGGCTACACCTTC. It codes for CASSSGQNYGYTF.

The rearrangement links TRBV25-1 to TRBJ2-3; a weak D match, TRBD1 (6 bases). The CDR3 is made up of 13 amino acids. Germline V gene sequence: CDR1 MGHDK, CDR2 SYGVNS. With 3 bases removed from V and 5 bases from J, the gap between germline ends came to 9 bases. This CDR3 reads CASSDRGKDTQYF. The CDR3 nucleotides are TGTGCCAGCAGTGACAGGGGTAAAGATACGCAGTATTTT.

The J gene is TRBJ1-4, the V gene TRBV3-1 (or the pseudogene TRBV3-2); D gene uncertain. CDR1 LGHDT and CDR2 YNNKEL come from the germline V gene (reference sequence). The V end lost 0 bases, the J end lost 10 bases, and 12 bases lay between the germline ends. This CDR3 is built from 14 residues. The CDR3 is CASSQDPTSGKLFF. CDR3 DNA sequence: TGTGCCAGCAGCCAAGATCCAACGAGCGGAAAACTGTTTTTT.

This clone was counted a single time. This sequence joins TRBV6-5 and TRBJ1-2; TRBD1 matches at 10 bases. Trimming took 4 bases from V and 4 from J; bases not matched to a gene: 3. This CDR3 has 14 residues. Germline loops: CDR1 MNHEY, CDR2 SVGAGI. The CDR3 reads CASSSGTGVYGYTF. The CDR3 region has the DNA TGTGCCAGCAGTTCCGGGACAGGGGTCTATGGCTACACCTTC.

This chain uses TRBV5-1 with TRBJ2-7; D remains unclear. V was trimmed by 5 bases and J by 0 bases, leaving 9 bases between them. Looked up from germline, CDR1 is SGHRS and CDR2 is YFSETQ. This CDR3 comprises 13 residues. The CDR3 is CASRLDNSYEQYF. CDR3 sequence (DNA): TGCGCCAGCAGGTTAGATAACTCCTACGAGCAGTACTTC.

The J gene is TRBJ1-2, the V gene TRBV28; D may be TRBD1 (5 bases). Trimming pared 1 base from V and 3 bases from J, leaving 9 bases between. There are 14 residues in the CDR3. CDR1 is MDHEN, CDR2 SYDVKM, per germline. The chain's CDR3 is CASSLSQGHYGYTF. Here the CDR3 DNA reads TGTGCCAGCAGTTTATCCCAGGGCCACTATGGCTACACCTTC.

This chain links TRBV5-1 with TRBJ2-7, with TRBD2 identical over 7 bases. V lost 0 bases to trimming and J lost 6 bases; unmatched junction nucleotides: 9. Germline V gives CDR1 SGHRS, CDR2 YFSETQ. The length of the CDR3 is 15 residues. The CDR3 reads CASSLDPGGGSEQYF. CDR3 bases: TGCGCCAGCAGCTTGGATCCCGGGGGAGGGAGCGAGCAGTACTTC.

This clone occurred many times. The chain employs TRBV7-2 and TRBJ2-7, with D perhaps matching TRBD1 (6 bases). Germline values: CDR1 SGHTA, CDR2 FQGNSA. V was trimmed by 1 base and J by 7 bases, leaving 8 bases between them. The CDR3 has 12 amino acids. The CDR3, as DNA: TGTGCCAGCAGCTTAGTTAGGGGGGAGCAGTACTTC. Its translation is CASSLVRGEQYF. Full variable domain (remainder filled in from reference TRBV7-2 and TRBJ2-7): GAGVSQSPSNKVTEKGKDVELRCDPISGHTALYWYRQSLGQGLEFLIYFQGNSAPDKSGLPSDRFSAERTGGSVSTLTIQRTQQEDSAVYLCASSLVRGEQYFGPGTRLTVT.

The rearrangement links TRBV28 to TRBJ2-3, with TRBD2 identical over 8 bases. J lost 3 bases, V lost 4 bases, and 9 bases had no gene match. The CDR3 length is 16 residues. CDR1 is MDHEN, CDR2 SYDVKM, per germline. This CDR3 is CASSSGGEGRTDTQYF. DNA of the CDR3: TGTGCCAGCAGTTCGGGGGGGGAGGGCCGAACAGATACGCAGTATTTT. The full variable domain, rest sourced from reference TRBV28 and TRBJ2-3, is DVKVTQSSRYLVKRTGEKVFLECVQDMDHENMFWYRQDPGLGLRLIYFSYDVKMKEKGDIPEGYSVSREKKERFSLILESASTNQTSMYLCASSSGGEGRTDTQYFGPGTRLTVL.

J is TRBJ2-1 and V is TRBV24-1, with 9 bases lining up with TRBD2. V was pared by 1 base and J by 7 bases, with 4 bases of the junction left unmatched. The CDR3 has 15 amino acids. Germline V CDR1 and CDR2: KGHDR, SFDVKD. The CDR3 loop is CATSDLGAGGNEQFF. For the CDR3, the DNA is TGTGCCACCAGTGATTTAGGGGCGGGAGGGAATGAGCAGTTCTTC.

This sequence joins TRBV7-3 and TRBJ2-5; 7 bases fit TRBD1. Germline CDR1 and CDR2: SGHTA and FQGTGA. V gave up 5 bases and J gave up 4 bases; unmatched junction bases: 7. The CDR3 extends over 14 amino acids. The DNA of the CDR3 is TGTGCCAGCAGCCCGGAAGGGGGCAGAGAGACCCAGTACTTC. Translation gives CASSPEGGRETQYF. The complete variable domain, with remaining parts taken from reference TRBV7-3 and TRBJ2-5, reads GAGVSQTPSNKVTEKGKYVELRCDPISGHTALYWYRQSLGQGPEFLIYFQGTGAADDSGLPNDRFFAVRPEGSVSTLKIQRTERGDSAVYLCASSPEGGRETQYFGPGTRLLVL.

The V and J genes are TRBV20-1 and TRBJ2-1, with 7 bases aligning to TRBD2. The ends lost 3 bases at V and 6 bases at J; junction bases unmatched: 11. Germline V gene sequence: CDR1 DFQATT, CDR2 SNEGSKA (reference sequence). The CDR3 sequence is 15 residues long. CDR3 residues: CSASRAGPTLNEQFF. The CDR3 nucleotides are TGCAGTGCTAGTAGAGCGGGACCTACCCTCAATGAGCAGTTCTTC.

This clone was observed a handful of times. CDR3 coding DNA: TGTGCCAGCAGGGCGGATAACTATGGCTACACCTTC. Translating it yields CASRADNYGYTF. The chain links TRBV7-9 to TRBJ1-2; D remains ambiguous. Trimming removed 6 bases from V and 1 base from J, with 6 bases in between. The CDR3 covers 12 residues. From germline, CDR1 is SEHNR and CDR2 FQNEAQ (reference sequence).

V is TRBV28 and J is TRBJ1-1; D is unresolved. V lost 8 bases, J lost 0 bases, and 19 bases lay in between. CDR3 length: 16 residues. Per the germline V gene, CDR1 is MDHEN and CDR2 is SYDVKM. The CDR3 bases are TGTGCCAGCCCCCCAGTGCACAGCCTTTTGAACACTGAAGCTTTCTTT. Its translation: CASPPVHSLLNTEAFF.